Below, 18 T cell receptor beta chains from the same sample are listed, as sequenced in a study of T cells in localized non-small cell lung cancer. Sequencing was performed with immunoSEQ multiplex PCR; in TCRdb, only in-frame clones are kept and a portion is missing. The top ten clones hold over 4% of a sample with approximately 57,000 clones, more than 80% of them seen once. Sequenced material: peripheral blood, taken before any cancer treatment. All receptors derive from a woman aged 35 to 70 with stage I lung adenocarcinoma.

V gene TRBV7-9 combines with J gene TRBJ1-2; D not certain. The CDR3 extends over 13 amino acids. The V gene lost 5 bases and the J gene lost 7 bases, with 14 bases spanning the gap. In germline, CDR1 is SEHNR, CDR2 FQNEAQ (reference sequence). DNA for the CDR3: TGTGCCAGCAGCCACGGAAGATCTGGTGGCTACACCTTC. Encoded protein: CASSHGRSGGYTF.

The CDR3 loop reads CASSLKGYGYTF. CDR3 bases: TGTGCCAGCAGCTTGAAGGGTTATGGCTACACCTTC. The chain uses TRBV5-4 and TRBJ1-2, with D hard to call. Germline lookup yields CDR1 SGHNT and CDR2 YYREEE (reference sequence). The CDR3 contains 12 residues. V lost 1 base to trimming and J lost 5 bases, with 6 bases between them.

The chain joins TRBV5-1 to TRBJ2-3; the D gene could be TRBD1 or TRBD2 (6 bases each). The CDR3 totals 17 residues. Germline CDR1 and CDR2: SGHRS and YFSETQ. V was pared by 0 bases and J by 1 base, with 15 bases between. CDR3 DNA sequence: TGCGCCAGCAGCTTGGACGTGAGAGGGGGGCGCACAGATACGCAGTATTTT. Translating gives CASSLDVRGGRTDTQYF. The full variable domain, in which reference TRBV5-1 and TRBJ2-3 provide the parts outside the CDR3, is KAGVTQTPRYLIKTRGQQVTLSCSPISGHRSVSWYQQTPGQGLQFLFEYFSETQRNKGNFPGRFSGRQFSNSRSEMNVSTLELGDSALYLCASSLDVRGGRTDTQYFGPGTRLTVL.

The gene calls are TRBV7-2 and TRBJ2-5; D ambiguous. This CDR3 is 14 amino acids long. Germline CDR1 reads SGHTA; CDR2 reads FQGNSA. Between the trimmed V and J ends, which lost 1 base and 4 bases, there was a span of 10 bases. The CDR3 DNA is TGTGCCAGCAGCTTAGGAGTAGCCGGAGAGACCCAGTACTTC. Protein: CASSLGVAGETQYF. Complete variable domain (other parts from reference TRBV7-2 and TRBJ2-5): GAGVSQSPSNKVTEKGKDVELRCDPISGHTALYWYRQSLGQGLEFLIYFQGNSAPDKSGLPSDRFSAERTGGSVSTLTIQRTQQEDSAVYLCASSLGVAGETQYFGPGTRLLVL.

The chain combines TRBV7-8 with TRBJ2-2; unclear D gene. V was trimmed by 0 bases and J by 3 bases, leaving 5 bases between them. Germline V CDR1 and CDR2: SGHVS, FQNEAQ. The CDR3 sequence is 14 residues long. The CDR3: CASSLAGYTGELFF. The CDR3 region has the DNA TGTGCCAGCAGCTTAGCAGGTTACACCGGGGAGCTGTTTTTT.

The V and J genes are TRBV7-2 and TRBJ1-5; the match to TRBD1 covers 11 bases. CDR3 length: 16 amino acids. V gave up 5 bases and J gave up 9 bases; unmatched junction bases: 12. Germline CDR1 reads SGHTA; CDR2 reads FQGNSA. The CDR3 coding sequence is TGTGCCAGCAGCCCAGGGACAGGGGGACCAGCAGGGCCCCAGCATTTT. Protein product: CASSPGTGGPAGPQHF.

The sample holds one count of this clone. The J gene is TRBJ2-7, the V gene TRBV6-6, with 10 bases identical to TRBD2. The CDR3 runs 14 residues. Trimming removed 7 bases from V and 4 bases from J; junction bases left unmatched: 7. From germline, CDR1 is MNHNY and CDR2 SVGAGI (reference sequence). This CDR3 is CASTSSGGRYEQYF. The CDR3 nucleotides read TGTGCCAGCACCTCTAGCGGGGGAAGGTACGAGCAGTACTTC.

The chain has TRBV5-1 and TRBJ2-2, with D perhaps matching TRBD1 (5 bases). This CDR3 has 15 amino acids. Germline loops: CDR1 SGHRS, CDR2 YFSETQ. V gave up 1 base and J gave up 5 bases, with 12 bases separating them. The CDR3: CASSLTAGITGELFF. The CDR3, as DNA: TGCGCCAGCAGCTTGACTGCAGGGATAACCGGGGAGCTGTTTTTT.

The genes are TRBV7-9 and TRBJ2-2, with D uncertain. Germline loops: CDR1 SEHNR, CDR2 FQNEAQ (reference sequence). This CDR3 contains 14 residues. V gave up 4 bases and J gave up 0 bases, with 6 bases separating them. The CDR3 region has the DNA TGTGCCAGCAGCTACAGCGCGAACACCGGGGAGCTGTTTTTT. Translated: CASSYSANTGELFF.

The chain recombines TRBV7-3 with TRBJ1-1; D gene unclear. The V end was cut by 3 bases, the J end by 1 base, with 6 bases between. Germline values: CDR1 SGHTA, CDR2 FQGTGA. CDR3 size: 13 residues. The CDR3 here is CASSLDKNTEAFF. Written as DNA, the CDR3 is TGTGCCAGCAGCTTGGATAAGAACACTGAAGCTTTCTTT.

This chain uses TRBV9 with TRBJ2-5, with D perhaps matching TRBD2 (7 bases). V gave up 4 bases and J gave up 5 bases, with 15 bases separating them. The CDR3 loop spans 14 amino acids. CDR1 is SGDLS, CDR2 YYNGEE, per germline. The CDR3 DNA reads TGTGCCAGCAGCCTCGGGGGGCTGGGGGAGACCCAGTACTTC. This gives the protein CASSLGGLGETQYF.

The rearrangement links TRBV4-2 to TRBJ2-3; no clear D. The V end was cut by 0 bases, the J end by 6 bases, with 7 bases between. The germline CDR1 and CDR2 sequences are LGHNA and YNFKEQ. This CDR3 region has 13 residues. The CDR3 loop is CASSQDTPDTQYF. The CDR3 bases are TGTGCCAGCAGCCAAGATACGCCCGATACGCAGTATTTT.

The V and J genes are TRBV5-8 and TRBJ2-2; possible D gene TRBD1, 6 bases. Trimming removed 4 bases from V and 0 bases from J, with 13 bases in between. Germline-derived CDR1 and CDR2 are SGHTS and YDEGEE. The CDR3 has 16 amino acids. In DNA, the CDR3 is TGTGCCAGCAGCCAAAACGGACAGCCGAACACCGGGGAGCTGTTTTTT. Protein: CASSQNGQPNTGELFF.

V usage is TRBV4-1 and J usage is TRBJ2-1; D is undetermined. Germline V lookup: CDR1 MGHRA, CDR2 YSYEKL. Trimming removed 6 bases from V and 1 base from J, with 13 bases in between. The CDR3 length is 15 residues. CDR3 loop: CASSLLKYSYNEQFF. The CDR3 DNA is TGCGCCAGCAGTCTACTAAAATATTCCTACAATGAGCAGTTCTTC.

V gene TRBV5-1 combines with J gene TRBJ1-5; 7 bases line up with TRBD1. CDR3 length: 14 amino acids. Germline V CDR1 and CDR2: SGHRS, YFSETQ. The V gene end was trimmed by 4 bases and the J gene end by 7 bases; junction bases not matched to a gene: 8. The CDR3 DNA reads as TGCGCCAGCAGCCTGGACAGGATGGAACAGCCCCAGCATTTT. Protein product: CASSLDRMEQPQHF.

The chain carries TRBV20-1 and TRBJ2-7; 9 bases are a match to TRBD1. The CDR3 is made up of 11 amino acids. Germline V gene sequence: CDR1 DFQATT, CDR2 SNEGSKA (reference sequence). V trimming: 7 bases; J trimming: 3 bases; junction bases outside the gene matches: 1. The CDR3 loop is CSGQGDYEQYF. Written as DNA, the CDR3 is TGCAGTGGACAGGGGGACTACGAGCAGTACTTC.

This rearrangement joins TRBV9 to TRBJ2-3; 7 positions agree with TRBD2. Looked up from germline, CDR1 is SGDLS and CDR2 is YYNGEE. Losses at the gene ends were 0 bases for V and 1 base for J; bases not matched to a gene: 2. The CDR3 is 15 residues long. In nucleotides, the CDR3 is TGTGCCAGCAGCGTAGAAGGACTAGGCACAGATACGCAGTATTTT. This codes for CASSVEGLGTDTQYF. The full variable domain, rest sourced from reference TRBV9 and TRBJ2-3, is DSGVTQTPKHLITATGQRVTLRCSPRSGDLSVYWYQQSLDQGLQFLIQYYNGEERAKGNILERFSAQQFPDLHSELNLSSLELGDSALYFCASSVEGLGTDTQYFGPGTRLTVL.

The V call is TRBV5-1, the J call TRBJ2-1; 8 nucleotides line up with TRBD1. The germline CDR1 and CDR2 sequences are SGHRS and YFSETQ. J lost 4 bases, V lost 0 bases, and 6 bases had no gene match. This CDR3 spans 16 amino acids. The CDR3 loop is CASSLGRQGTYNEQFF. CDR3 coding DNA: TGCGCCAGCAGCTTGGGTCGACAGGGGACGTACAATGAGCAGTTCTTC.